A selection of T cell receptor beta chains follows, all from one sample in a study of regulatory T cells in long-lasting Graves disease. TCRdb analysed the multiplex PCR reads with MiXCR anew, one entry per CDR3 protein. The sample yields about 540,000 distinct CDR3 sequences, approximately 12% seen once. The data were also submitted as part of a second study, on T cells in Graves' hyperthyroidism and ophthalmopathy.

The sample in question was peripheral blood mononuclear cells (PBMCs), obtained at new diagnosis, from a patient treated with antithyroid drugs. These receptors came from a man aged 25-45 years with Graves disease. Both conserved end residues are part of each CDR3. A D gene is named only where the DNA matches it firmly. The size field is filled for only some rows; it gives once, few, many or a size class.

v_gene	d_gene	j_gene	abundance	CDR3nt	CDR3aa
TRBV10-3	TRBD2	TRBJ2-7	many	TGTGCCATCAGTTTTGGACTAGCGGACTACTACGAGCAGTACTTC	CAISFGLADYYEQYF
TRBV27	TRBD1	TRBJ2-1	many	TGTGCCAGCAGTGGCGCCGGGACAGGGGTTTTTTTTGAGCAGTTCTTC	CASSGAGTGVFFEQFF
TRBV19	TRBD1	TRBJ1-1	few	TGTGCCAGTAGTTACCGGGACAGCACTGAAGCTTTCTTT	CASSYRDSTEAFF
TRBV10-3	.	TRBJ2-3	few	TGTGCCATTTCGATGGTGTGGGTTCGCGATACGCAGTATTTT	CAISMVWVRDTQYF
TRBV27	.	TRBJ2-7	.	TGTGCCAGCAGTTTATTAGGGAAAGAGCAGTGCTTC	CASSLLGKEQCF
TRBV9	TRBD2	TRBJ2-1	.	TGTGCCAGCAGCCAAGCCGGGACTAGCGGGAGGGTTGAGCAGTTCTTC	CASSQAGTSGRVEQFF
TRBV19	TRBD1	TRBJ1-1	.	TGTGCCAGTAGTAGTCTACAGGGGGCGAGGAACACTGAAGCTTTCTTT	CASSSLQGARNTEAFF
TRBV19	TRBD2	TRBJ2-1	many	TGTGCCAGTAGTATAGATCTCTTAGCGGGAGGCTTCGGTGAGCAGTTCTTC	CASSIDLLAGGFGEQFF
TRBV2	.	TRBJ1-2	many	TGTGCCAGCAACCCCGAAAACTATGGCTACACCTTC	CASNPENYGYTF
TRBV10-3	.	TRBJ1-1	many	TGTGCCATCACTATGGGAGGGAAGTTCACTGAAGCTTTCTTT	CAITMGGKFTEAFF
TRBV6-1	.	TRBJ1-1	.	TGTGCCAGCAGTCCATCGGGACATGTGGCTTTCTTT	CASSPSGHVAFF
TRBV4-1	.	TRBJ2-1	.	TGCGCCAGCAGCCCGGGGGACGATAACAATGAGCAGTTCTTC	CASSPGDDNNEQFF
TRBV18	TRBD1	TRBJ2-3	.	TGTGCCAGCTCACCAGAGGGGGCCACAGATACGCAGTATTTT	CASSPEGATDTQYF
TRBV7-2	TRBD2	TRBJ2-3	many	TGTGCCAGCAGCTTAGTCGCTAGCGGCGCCACAGATACGCAGTATTTT	CASSLVASGATDTQYF
TRBV10-1	.	TRBJ2-2	.	TGCGCCAGAAGTGACGGTAACACCGGGGAGCTGTTTTTT	CARSDGNTGELFF
TRBV20-1	.	TRBJ1-3	.	TGCAGTGCTAGAGTGGCCGGCCGAGAAAACACCATATATTTT	CSARVAGRENTIYF
TRBV24-1	TRBD2	TRBJ2-1	many	TGTGCCACCAGTGATCCACTAGCGGGGCGCTCCTACAATGAGCAGTTCTTC	CATSDPLAGRSYNEQFF
TRBV29-1	.	TRBJ1-1	many	TGCAGCGTTGGGGACCAACAGGGCACTGAAGCTTTCTTT	CSVGDQQGTEAFF
TRBV2	.	TRBJ2-1	few	TGTGCCAGCTGGAGGGAGAGTTACAATGAGCAGTTCTTC	CASWRESYNEQFF
TRBV24-1	TRBD1	TRBJ1-1	.	TGTGCCACCAGGGAACAGGGGGAGGGCACTGAAGCTTTCTTT	CATREQGEGTEAFF
TRBV20-1	TRBD2	TRBJ2-7	few	TGCAGTGCCCGAGGAGCGGGAGAGCGGTACGAGCAGTACTTC	CSARGAGERYEQYF
TRBV6-1	.	TRBJ2-7	many	TGTGCCAGCGGAGGATACTACGAGCAGTACTTC	CASGGYYEQYF
TRBV6-1	.	TRBJ1-3	many	TGTGCCAGCAGTGATGGGACACCCGGAAACACCATATATTTT	CASSDGTPGNTIYF
TRBV27	TRBD2	TRBJ2-7	.	TGTGCCAGCAGAGTCGGTAGCGGGAGGGTAGAGCAGTACTTC	CASRVGSGRVEQYF
TRBV11-2	TRBD1	TRBJ2-7	many	TGTGCCAGCAGCGTTCCCGGGACAGCGAGGAACGAGCAGTACTTC	CASSVPGTARNEQYF
TRBV11-2	.	TRBJ2-7	many	TGTGCCAGCAGCTTAGATGCGTCCTACGAGCAGTACTTC	CASSLDASYEQYF
TRBV19	.	TRBJ1-1	many	TGTGCCAGTAGTTCCTACAGGGAATCTGAAGCTTTCTTT	CASSSYRESEAFF
TRBV6-9	.	TRBJ2-7	many	TGTGCCAGCAGTTTACCAGGAATTGACGAGCAGTACTTC	CASSLPGIDEQYF
TRBV11-2	TRBD2	TRBJ2-3	many	TGTGCCAGCAGCTTATCCCCGGCGGGAGGGGTGGCAGATACGCAGTATTTT	CASSLSPAGGVADTQYF
TRBV5-1	TRBD1	TRBJ2-3	many	TGCGCCAGCAGCTTGGAGGGGGCGGATACGCAGTATTTT	CASSLEGADTQYF
TRBV5-1	.	TRBJ1-6	few	TGCGCCAGCAGCTTGGCGTATCAGGGTCTGGGGTCACCCCTCCACTTT	CASSLAYQGLGSPLHF
TRBV3-1	.	TRBJ1-1	many	TGTGCCAGCAGCCGTTCGGAAAACACTGAAGCTTTCTTT	CASSRSENTEAFF
TRBV6-1	.	TRBJ2-3	few	TGTGCCAGCAGTGAATTACTAGTGGCTAGCACAGATACGCAGTATTTT	CASSELLVASTDTQYF
TRBV29-1	.	TRBJ2-7	few	TGCAGCGTTCCCCTGGGAGAAGTCTCCAACGAGCAGTACTTC	CSVPLGEVSNEQYF
TRBV6-1	.	TRBJ1-2	few	TGTGCCAGCATGAAACAGGGCCGGCGGGGCTACACCTTC	CASMKQGRRGYTF
TRBV20-1	.	TRBJ1-5	many	TGCAGTGCTAGGGGGGCTAGCAATCAGCCCCAGCATTTT	CSARGASNQPQHF
TRBV7-9	.	TRBJ2-2	few	TGTGCCAGCAGCTGGGCGGACTTGAACACCGGGGAGCTGTTTTTT	CASSWADLNTGELFF
TRBV15	TRBD2	TRBJ2-1	many	TGTGCCACCGAGGCGGGGGACTCCTACAATGAGCAGTTCTTC	CATEAGDSYNEQFF
TRBV27	.	TRBJ1-1	few	TGTGCCAGCAGGATTTTGGTGAACACTGAAGCTTTCTTT	CASRILVNTEAFF
TRBV12-3/TRBV12-4	.	TRBJ1-1	many	TGTGCCAGCAGCTCAGATTATGAAGCTTTCTTT	CASSSDYEAFF
TRBV7-2	TRBD2	TRBJ2-1	few	TGTGCCAGCAGCCTACGGACTAGCGGGAGATTCAATGAGCAGTTCTTC	CASSLRTSGRFNEQFF
TRBV20-1	.	TRBJ1-5	few	TGCAGTGCCACGGAAGGGGGACTTAGCAATCAGCCCCAGCATTTT	CSATEGGLSNQPQHF
TRBV30	TRBD2	TRBJ2-1	many	TGTGCCTGGAGTACACGGGGACTAGTCTACAATGAGCAGTTCTTC	CAWSTRGLVYNEQFF
TRBV12-3/TRBV12-4	.	TRBJ2-7	many	TGTGCCAGCAGGGCCAGGCCCTCCAACGAGCAGTACTTC	CASRARPSNEQYF
TRBV6-1	.	TRBJ1-2	few	TGTGCCAGCAGTCACCCCGGCTATGGCTACACCTTC	CASSHPGYGYTF
TRBV19	.	TRBJ1-5	.	TGTGCCAGTAGTGGCAGTCAGCCCCAGCATTTT	CASSGSQPQHF
TRBV11-3	.	TRBJ2-1	.	TGTGCCAGCAGCCCAAGTCAAGTGTGGAATGAGCAGTTCTTC	CASSPSQVWNEQFF
TRBV20-1	TRBD2	TRBJ2-3	few	TGCGGTGCTAGAACTATTCCGAGAGGGAGGGCCTTAGATACGCAGTATTTT	CGARTIPRGRALDTQYF
TRBV6-1	TRBD2	TRBJ2-4	few	TGTGCCAGCAGCGTCGGACTAGCGGGAGGGGACTTTAAAAACATTCAGTACTTC	CASSVGLAGGDFKNIQYF
TRBV5-1	.	TRBJ2-5	.	TGCGCCAGCAGCTTGGACCGGGGCCCGGCACAAGAGACCCAGTACTTC	CASSLDRGPAQETQYF
TRBV20-1	.	TRBJ2-7	.	TGCAGTGCCGCCATCCAGGGCCCCTACGAGCAGTACTTC	CSAAIQGPYEQYF
TRBV5-1	.	TRBJ2-2	.	TGCGCCAGCAGCTTGGGAGACTTCGGAAACACCGGGGAGCTGTTTTTT	CASSLGDFGNTGELFF